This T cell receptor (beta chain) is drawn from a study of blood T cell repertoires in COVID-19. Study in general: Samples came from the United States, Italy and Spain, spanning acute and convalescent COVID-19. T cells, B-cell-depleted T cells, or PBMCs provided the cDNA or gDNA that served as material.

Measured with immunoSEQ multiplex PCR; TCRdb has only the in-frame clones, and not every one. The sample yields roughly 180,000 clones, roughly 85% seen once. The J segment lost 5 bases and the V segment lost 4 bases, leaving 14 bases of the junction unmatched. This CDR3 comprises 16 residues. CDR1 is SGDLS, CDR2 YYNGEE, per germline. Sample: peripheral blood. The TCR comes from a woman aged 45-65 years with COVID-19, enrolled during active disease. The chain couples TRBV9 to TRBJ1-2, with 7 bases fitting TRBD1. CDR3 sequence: CASSPMMGQPNYGYTF. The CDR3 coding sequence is TGTGCCAGCAGCCCTATGATGGGACAGCCAAATTATGGCTACACCTTC.